This TCR beta chain is from a study of blood T cell repertoires in COVID-19. Study-wide background: The United States, Italy and Spain were the sources of the acute and convalescent COVID-19 samples.

Assay: immunoSEQ multiplex PCR; the TCRdb copy retains only in-frame clones and omits some. Of around 50,000 clones detected, around 78% appear once; the ten largest clones hold roughly 5.7%. This CDR3 has 16 residues. Germline V lookup: CDR1 SGHRS, CDR2 YFSETQ. J lost 4 bases, V lost 2 bases, and 7 bases had no gene match. The material sequenced was peripheral blood. This chain joins TRBV5-1 and TRBJ2-1, with 9 positions matching TRBD2. This TCR derives from a human donor in a cohort sampled during active COVID-19. The CDR3: CASSLPAGGKYNEQFF. CDR3 DNA sequence: TGCGCCAGCAGCTTACCAGCGGGGGGCAAATACAATGAGCAGTTCTTC.